The rows below give T cell receptor beta chains drawn from one sample of a study of cytomegalovirus exposure and HLA in healthy donors. Clones were read by immunoSEQ multiplex PCR, and TCRdb kept only the in-frame ones, dropping some. This sample carries 100,000 to 150,000 clones, around two thirds of them seen once, and the ten largest clones take 2.9%. Specimen: PBMCs. The receptor source for this set is a human donor in good health. Each CDR3 is given with its conserved first and last residue. The D gene is left open where the match is weak. A row's size may be missing; if present it is once, few, many or a size class.

V gene	D gene	clone size	J gene	CDR3 DNA	CDR3 protein
TRBV28	TRBD1	-	TRBJ1-5	TGTGCCAGCAAACCGGGACAGGGTTCCTATAGCAATCAGCCCCAGCATTTT	CASKPGQGSYSNQPQHF
TRBV7-2	-	-	TRBJ2-6	TGTGCCAGCAGCTTAGTTCGGCGGGGCCGCTCTGGGGCCAACGTCCTGACTTTC	CASSLVRRGRSGANVLTF
TRBV7-2	-	-	TRBJ2-1	TGTGCCAGCAGCTTAGGGCGGTACAATGAGCAGTTCTTC	CASSLGRYNEQFF
TRBV19	TRBD2	few	TRBJ2-3	TGTGCCAGTAGTACGACTAGCGTCCGCCGAGATACGCAGTATTTT	CASSTTSVRRDTQYF
TRBV18	-	-	TRBJ2-3	TGTGCCAGCTCCCTTACTACCACTAGCACAGATACGCAGTATTTT	CASSLTTTSTDTQYF
TRBV30	TRBD2	once	TRBJ2-1	TGTGCCTGGAGTGGGGACTACCTTAGGGATGAGCAGTTCTTC	CAWSGDYLRDEQFF
TRBV27	-	few	TRBJ2-6	TGTGCCAGCAGGGGCCTCTCTGGGGCCAACGTCCTGACTTTC	CASRGLSGANVLTF
TRBV28	-	-	TRBJ1-3	TGTGCCAGCAGAGCACAGGGATTCTCTGGAAACACCATATATTTT	CASRAQGFSGNTIYF
TRBV5-1	TRBD2	few	TRBJ2-1	TGCGCCAGCAGGTCGAGAGCGGGAGCTTCCAATGAGCAGTTCTTC	CASRSRAGASNEQFF
TRBV5-4	-	few	TRBJ2-5	TGTGCCAGCAGCTGGAGGATCAGCGGGACCCAGTACTTC	CASSWRISGTQYF
TRBV6-5	-	few	TRBJ2-7	TGTGCCAGCAGTTATGGTCAGGCAGGGTCCCTCGAGCAGTACTTC	CASSYGQAGSLEQYF